This TCR beta chain stems from a study of cytomegalovirus exposure and HLA in healthy donors. Study-level findings and limits: As a later analysis showed, a missense DCLRE1C variant was linked to trimming of TCR beta V- and J-genes. Accurate predictions that matched the HLA-A and HLA-B alleles of most subjects were reportedly made from TCR beta sequences. There were a few CMV-associated chains whose specificity for CMV antigens was confirmed in vitro.

In nominal health when sampled, donors likely had unrecorded immune exposures nonetheless. A multiplex PCR was run with 60 Vbeta primers and 13 Jbeta primers. The method was immunoSEQ multiplex PCR; TCRdb's version includes in-frame clones alone and lacks a portion of them. The data hold around 88,000 clones, with roughly 80% observed a single time. As for this clone: What it binds is not known.

Source material: PBMCs. The receptor was derived from a man aged 50 to 60 in good health and CMV-seropositive.

This CDR3 is CASSPGQGLHF. The CDR3 DNA follows: TGTGCCAGCAGCCCCGGACAGGGGCTCCACTTT. V gene TRBV7-2 combines with J gene TRBJ1-6; 9 bases are a match to TRBD1. CDR3 length: 11 amino acids. Germline CDR1 reads SGHTA; CDR2 reads FQGNSA. Trimming at V came to 5 bases and at J to 16 bases, leaving 3 bases not matched to a gene.